The entry below gives a single T cell receptor (beta chain) sequence along with its context. It has no known antigen specificity. Base qualities are not provided; no much larger clone lies one nucleotide away. This sample is part of a study of blood T cell repertoires in COVID-19 (dated by TCRdb to the early 2020s). For context, the study as a whole: Samples from collaborators originated in the United States, Italy and Spain and spanned both the acute and convalescent phases of COVID-19. The dataset comprised deeply sampled blood TCRbeta repertoires from subjects exposed to, actively infected with, or recovered from COVID-19. The samples were drawn from the first 160 participants of the ongoing ImmuneRACE study and from some 1,300 subjects provided by 6 global collaborators. A de-identified subject ID, COVID-19 status, age in years and sex were almost always included in the sample metadata. Where HLA class I and class II types were available, the types were taken from metadata supplied by the sample provider, not from assay-based typing. The prospective study material was composed of cDNA or gDNA derived from T cells, B-cell-depleted T cells, or PBMCs. A freely available public database, intended as a resource for researchers studying the immune response to SARS-CoV-2, is where the repertoires were released. The study at large found these results: The quantity of clinical and demographic metadata differed by source and by participant and was supplied without curation.

The immunoSEQ Assay, a bias-controlled multiplex PCR, was used to amplify TCRbeta CDR3 regions from genomic DNA. In the paper's pipeline: The number of nucleated cells in each sample was estimated from the amplification of reference gene primers within the assay. To quantify the absolute abundance of each unique TCRbeta CDR3 rearrangement, sequence reads were collapsed and filtered. Productive Simpson clonality was computed per sample as the square root of Simpson's diversity index over productive rearrangements. The table was pulled from immuneACCESS by TCRdb, which kept in-frame rearrangements only. Such tables lose some clones; where checked, under half of the loss comes from unresolved V genes, and the rest has no known cause. The V and J calls and the clone size are those of that table, but D and trimming were determined from the DNA. A total of 250,000 to 350,000 clones appear in this sample, approximately 90% of them only once. The ten largest account for around 12% of the sample.

The collaborating institutions used their own protocols to collect whole blood in K2EDTA tubes. For TCRbeta analysis, collaborator samples were shipped as frozen whole blood, as isolated PBMCs, or as DNA extracted from either sample type. Taken from the germline V gene, the CDR1 and CDR2 loops are MNHEY and SVGAGI. Deletion took 0 bases off V and 2 bases off J, with a span of 10 bases between the germline ends. The CDR3, cysteine through phenylalanine, is 15 amino acids long. CDR3 DNA only is kept here, 45 bases in frame from base 1. The chain employs TRBV6-5 and TRBJ2-5, and perhaps TRBD1 as D gene, on 5 matching bases. The sequencing sample was made of peripheral blood. This TCR was recovered from a woman in her sixties or seventies with acute or convalescent COVID-19. The CDR3 is CASSYSKTDQETQYF. The bases read TGTGCCAGCAGTTACTCTAAGACAGATCAAGAGACCCAGTACTTC.